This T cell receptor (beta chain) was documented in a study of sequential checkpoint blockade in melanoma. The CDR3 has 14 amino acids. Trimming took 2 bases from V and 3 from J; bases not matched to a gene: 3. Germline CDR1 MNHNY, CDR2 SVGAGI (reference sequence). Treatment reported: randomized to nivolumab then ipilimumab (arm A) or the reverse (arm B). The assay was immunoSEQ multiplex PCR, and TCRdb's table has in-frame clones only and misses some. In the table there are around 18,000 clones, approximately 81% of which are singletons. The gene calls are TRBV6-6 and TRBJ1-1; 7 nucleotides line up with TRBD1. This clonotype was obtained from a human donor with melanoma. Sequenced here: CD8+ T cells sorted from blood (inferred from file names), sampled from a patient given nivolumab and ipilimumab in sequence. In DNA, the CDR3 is TGTGCCAGCAGTTACGGGACAGCATACACTGAAGCTTTCTTT. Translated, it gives CASSYGTAYTEAFF.